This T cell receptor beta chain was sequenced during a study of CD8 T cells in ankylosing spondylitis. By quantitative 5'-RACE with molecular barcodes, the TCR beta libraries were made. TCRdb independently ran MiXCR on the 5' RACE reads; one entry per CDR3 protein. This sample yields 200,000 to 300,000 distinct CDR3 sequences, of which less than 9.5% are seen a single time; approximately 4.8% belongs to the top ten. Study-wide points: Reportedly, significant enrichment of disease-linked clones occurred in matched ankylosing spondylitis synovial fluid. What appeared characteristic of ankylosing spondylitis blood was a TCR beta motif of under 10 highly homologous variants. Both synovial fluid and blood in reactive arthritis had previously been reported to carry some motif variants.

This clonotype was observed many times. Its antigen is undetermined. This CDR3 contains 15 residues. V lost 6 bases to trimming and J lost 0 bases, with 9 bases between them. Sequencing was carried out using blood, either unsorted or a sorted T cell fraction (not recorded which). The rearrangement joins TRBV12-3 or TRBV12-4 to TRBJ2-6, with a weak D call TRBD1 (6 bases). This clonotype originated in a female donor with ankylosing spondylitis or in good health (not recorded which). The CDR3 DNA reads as TGTGCCAGCAGCTCAGGGGTCTCTGGGGCCAACGTCCTGACTTTC. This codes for CASSSGVSGANVLTF.